Each of the 27 T cell receptor beta chains below was sequenced from the same sample in a study of T cells in Graves' hyperthyroidism and ophthalmopathy. Researchers took RNA transcripts and amplified the TCR beta CDR3 regions from them. A first-round RT-PCR of the TCR CDR3 used the HTBI primer set. Using its own MiXCR run on the multiplex PCR reads, TCRdb lists one record per CDR3 protein. The table shows hundreds of thousands of distinct CDR3 sequences, with approximately 15% occurring only once. Sequencing was done on a sample of blood. The receptor source for this set is a man in his late teens or twenties with Graves' ophthalmopathy.

Of note for this clonotype: A read error is possible here, since a much larger clone lies one base away. V and J are TRBV6-1 and TRBJ2-7; D may match TRBD1 or TRBD2 (5 bases each). Germline lookup yields CDR1 MNHNS and CDR2 SASEGT. CDR3 length: 13 amino acids. CDR3 DNA: TGTGGCAGCAGTGAGAGGGGTCCCTACGAGCAGTACTTC. It translates to CGSSERGPYEQYF.

This clonotype was detected many times. This chain links TRBV20-1 with TRBJ1-1; 9 bases match TRBD1. The germline V gene encodes CDR1 DFQATT and CDR2 SNEGSKA (reference sequence). This CDR3 contains 13 residues. V shed 5 bases, J shed 1 base, and the junction held 2 bases outside the gene matches. For the CDR3, the DNA is TGCAGTGCTCGGGACAGGGCGAACACTGAAGCTTTCTTT. Protein sequence: CSARDRANTEAFF.

In its sample, this clonotype was seen many times. The chain joins TRBV5-1 to TRBJ2-7; 9 bases are a match to TRBD1. Germline loops: CDR1 SGHRS, CDR2 YFSETQ. V gave up 4 bases and J gave up 6 bases; unmatched junction bases: 11. The CDR3 has 15 amino acids. For the CDR3, the DNA is TGCGCCAGCAGCCCGAGACAGGGGGGCGCCTTCGAGCAGTACTTC. It encodes CASSPRQGGAFEQYF.

This clonotype was counted many times. The chain joins TRBV3-1 to TRBJ2-3; 8 bases align to TRBD2. The CDR3 consists of 16 residues. Per the germline V gene, CDR1 is LGHDT and CDR2 is YNNKEL (reference sequence). V lost 2 bases, J lost 1 base, and 5 bases stayed unmatched. DNA of the CDR3: TGTGCCAGCAGCCAAAGAAGCGGGGGCCGCACAGATACGCAGTATTTT. Protein: CASSQRSGGRTDTQYF.

V gene TRBV5-6 combines with J gene TRBJ2-5; TRBD1 aligns across 11 bases. With V trimmed by 9 bases and J by 4 bases, 8 bases remained unmatched. The CDR3 totals 14 residues. Looked up from germline, CDR1 is SGHDT and CDR2 is YYEEEE. The CDR3 sequence is CANVPGTGGETQYF. DNA for the CDR3: TGTGCCAACGTACCCGGGACAGGGGGAGAGACCCAGTACTTC. Combining the CDR3 with reference TRBV5-6 and TRBJ2-5 gives the whole variable domain DAGVTQSPTHLIKTRGQQVTLRCSPKSGHDTVSWYQQALGQGPQFIFQYYEEEERQRGNFPDRFSGHQFPNYSSELNVNALLLGDSALYLCANVPGTGGETQYFGPGTRLLVL.

This clonotype has at least ten counts. The chain carries TRBV19 and TRBJ2-1; TRBD1 matches at 9 bases. This CDR3 contains 14 residues. In germline, CDR1 is LNHDA, CDR2 SQIVND (reference sequence). Trimming removed 9 bases from V and 5 bases from J; junction bases left unmatched: 8. CDR3 sequence reads: CASAPDRGNNEQFF. The DNA of the CDR3 is TGTGCCAGCGCCCCGGACAGGGGCAACAATGAGCAGTTCTTC.

This clonotype has a count of ten or more. The chain joins TRBV30 to TRBJ1-5; 12 bases agree with TRBD1. The CDR3 has 15 amino acids. In germline, CDR1 is GTSNPN, CDR2 SVGIG (reference sequence). V dropped 4 bases and J dropped 6; count of bases not matched to a gene: 7. The CDR3 loop is CAWNAGTGGFQPQHF. In DNA, the CDR3 is TGTGCCTGGAATGCCGGGACAGGGGGCTTTCAGCCCCAGCATTTT.

The V gene is TRBV2, the J gene TRBJ2-7; 11 bases fit TRBD2. CDR3 length equals 17 residues. Trimming cost V 6 bases and J 7 bases; bases outside gene matches: 17. Per germline, CDR1 SNHLY and CDR2 FYNNEI. The DNA for the CDR3 is TGTGCCAGCAGCGCCGGATCGTTCGGACTAGCGGGCATTGAGCAGTACTTC. Its translation is CASSAGSFGLAGIEQYF.

This clonotype was observed at least ten times. The rearrangement uses TRBV11-2 and TRBJ2-1; perhaps TRBD2 as D (6 bases). Germline CDR1 and CDR2: SGHAT and FQNNGV. The V end lost 5 bases, the J end lost 4 bases, and 15 bases lay between the germline ends. The CDR3 runs to 15 residues. CDR3 DNA sequence: TGTGCCAGCAGCGGACCGGGACTGCCATACAATGAGCAGTTCTTC. Translating it yields CASSGPGLPYNEQFF.

There are many counts of this clonotype. The chain uses TRBV7-3 and TRBJ2-1; unclear D gene. CDR1 is SGHTA, CDR2 FQGTGA, per germline. V was cut by 0 bases and J by 2 bases, with 11 bases left in between. The CDR3 sequence is 16 residues long. CDR3 sequence reads: CASSLTSRTAYNEQFF. The CDR3 nucleotides are TGTGCCAGCAGCTTAACGTCCAGGACGGCCTACAATGAGCAGTTCTTC. The variable domain in full, with the rest retrieved from reference TRBV7-3 and TRBJ2-1, is GAGVSQTPSNKVTEKGKYVELRCDPISGHTALYWYRQSLGQGPEFLIYFQGTGAADDSGLPNDRFFAVRPEGSVSTLKIQRTERGDSAVYLCASSLTSRTAYNEQFFGPGTRLTVL.

At least ten counts were recorded for this clonotype. The CDR3 is CASSQPPSNSPLHF. The CDR3, as DNA: TGTGCCAGCAGCCAACCACCAAGTAATTCACCCCTCCACTTT. V usage is TRBV3-1 and J usage is TRBJ1-6; no clear D. This CDR3 spans 14 amino acids. Germline CDR1 and CDR2: LGHDT and YNNKEL (reference sequence). Trimming shortened V by 2 bases and J by 6 bases, and 8 bases separated the two germline ends.

This clonotype has only a few counts. V usage is TRBV19 and J usage is TRBJ2-1; 9 nucleotides line up with TRBD2. V shed 1 base, J shed 12 bases, and the junction held 10 bases outside the gene matches. Germline loops: CDR1 LNHDA, CDR2 SQIVND (reference sequence). This CDR3 contains 15 residues. DNA for the CDR3: TGTGCCAGTAGTATAGCCCCACTAGCGGGCCTTCTGCAGTTCTTC. Its translation is CASSIAPLAGLLQFF.

The chain links TRBV7-9 to TRBJ1-4; no definite D call. CDR3 length: 13 residues. Germline V gives CDR1 SEHNR, CDR2 FQNEAQ (reference sequence). The ends were cut back, 6 bases at V and 0 bases at J, with 5 bases in the middle. CDR3 in amino acids: CASRDSTNEKLFF. CDR3 sequence (DNA): TGTGCCAGCAGGGACTCAACTAATGAAAAACTGTTTTTT.

This clonotype was observed many times. The chain uses TRBV4-1 and TRBJ2-1; 7 bases agree with TRBD1. The CDR3 runs to 18 residues. Looked up from germline, CDR1 is MGHRA and CDR2 is YSYEKL. V gave up 1 base and J gave up 6 bases; unmatched junction bases: 15. CDR3 sequence: CASSQALLDRVGSNEQFF. The CDR3 coding sequence is TGCGCCAGCAGCCAAGCGCTACTCGACAGGGTCGGTAGCAATGAGCAGTTCTTC.

On this clonotype itself: A much bigger clone sits one base away, suggesting this may be a read error. A read error is likely, as this CDR3 ends without the conserved phenylalanine or tryptophan. The V call is TRBV2, the J call TRBJ2-7; no clear D. The CDR3 has 15 residues. Germline V gene lookup returns CDR1 SNHLY and CDR2 FYNNEI. V was cut by 8 bases and J by 5 bases, with 22 bases left in between. The CDR3 coding sequence is TGTGCCAGCGGGGATAGTGATATGGTAGGCCACGAGCAGTACCTC. Amino acids: CASGDSDMVGHEQYL.

This clonotype was found many times. The chain combines TRBV24-1 with TRBJ2-2, with D hard to call. V dropped 7 bases and J dropped 0 bases, with 11 bases sitting between them. The CDR3 is made up of 15 amino acids. Germline V gene sequence: CDR1 KGHDR, CDR2 SFDVKD. The CDR3 DNA reads as TGTGCCACCAGCCCTTTGTATTCGAACACCGGGGAGCTGTTTTTT. This codes for CATSPLYSNTGELFF.

The V and J genes are TRBV5-5 and TRBJ1-4; D call uncertain. The CDR3 runs 14 residues. The germline gives CDR1 SGHKS, CDR2 YYEKEE (reference sequence). V lost 4 bases, J lost 4 bases, and 11 bases lay in between. Here the CDR3 reads CASSLPEFNEKLFF. Written as DNA, the CDR3 is TGTGCCAGCAGCCTTCCGGAGTTTAATGAAAAACTGTTTTTT.

The rearrangement uses TRBV20-1 and TRBJ1-4; no clear D. The germline V gene has CDR1 DFQATT and CDR2 SNEGSKA (reference sequence). V was shortened by 1 base and J by 0 bases, with 3 bases between the two germline ends. The CDR3 runs 13 residues. The CDR3 reads CSARVATNEKLFF. The CDR3 nucleotides read TGCAGTGCTAGAGTCGCAACTAATGAAAAACTGTTTTTT.

This chain links TRBV20-1 with TRBJ2-5, with 12 nucleotides matching TRBD2. CDR1 and CDR2 (germline): DFQATT, SNEGSKA (reference sequence). With 6 bases clipped from V and 2 bases from J, the junction kept 16 bases outside the gene matches. The CDR3 spans 18 residues. As DNA, the CDR3 is TGCAGTGCGGAAAATCCGGGACTAGCGGGCCCTCTTCAAGAGACCCAGTACTTC. This translates into CSAENPGLAGPLQETQYF.

Comments on this clonotype: Being one base from a much bigger clone, this may be a read error. The rearrangement joins TRBV4-1 to TRBJ1-1; a weak D match, TRBD1 (6 bases). The CDR3 has 14 amino acids. CDR1 and CDR2 (germline): MGHRA, YSYEKL. V was shortened by 1 base and J by 10 bases, with 16 bases between the two germline ends. The CDR3 DNA reads TGCGCCAGCAGCCAAGTTCCCAGGGGCAGGGTAGCTTTCTTT. Residues: CASSQVPRGRVAFF.

This clonotype was counted at least ten times. This chain joins TRBV6-1 and TRBJ1-1; 7 bases agree with TRBD1. The CDR3 contains 14 residues. The J segment lost 1 base and the V segment lost 4 bases, leaving 3 bases of the junction unmatched. The germline gives CDR1 MNHNS, CDR2 SASEGT. The CDR3, as DNA: TGTGCCAGCAGTGGCCGGGACAGGAACACTGAAGCTTTCTTT. Its translation is CASSGRDRNTEAFF.

This clonotype has more than one count but fewer than ten. This chain joins TRBV30 and TRBJ2-5; TRBD1 matches at 8 bases. Germline CDR1 is GTSNPN and CDR2 is SVGIG (reference sequence). This CDR3 has 12 amino acids. The CDR3 DNA reads TGTGCTCCAGGGGGCGGTAGAGAGACCCAGTACTTC. Protein product: CAPGGGRETQYF.

This clonotype was picked up many times. The chain combines TRBV2 with TRBJ2-7; D not resolved. The V gene lost 3 bases and the J gene lost 2 bases, with 8 bases spanning the gap. This CDR3 region has 13 residues. Germline-derived CDR1 and CDR2 are SNHLY and FYNNEI. The CDR3 DNA reads as TGTGCCAGCAGTGAGCTACGAACCTACGAGCAGTACTTC. Its translation is CASSELRTYEQYF.

As to this clonotype: One junction end does not reproduce the germline sequence, and a read error may be involved. This chain links TRBV11-2 with TRBJ2-5; the match to TRBD2 covers 9 bases. Per germline, CDR1 SGHAT and CDR2 FQNNGV. CDR3 length: 17 residues. As DNA, the CDR3 is TGCGCCAGCAGCTTGAATAGGGCTAGCGGGGTCCAAGAGACCCAGTACTTC. Its protein is CASSLNRASGVQETQYF.

This clonotype has more than one count but fewer than ten. The chain uses TRBV7-9 and TRBJ2-5; TRBD2 matches at 7 bases. In germline, CDR1 is SEHNR, CDR2 FQNEAQ (reference sequence). This CDR3 is built from 14 residues. J was trimmed by 1 base and V by 4 bases; bases with no gene match: 3. The CDR3 nucleotides read TGTGCCAGCAGCTCTGGGACTACCCAAGAGACCCAGTACTTC. Residues: CASSSGTTQETQYF. The full variable domain, in which reference TRBV7-9 and TRBJ2-5 provide the parts outside the CDR3, is DTGVSQNPRHKITKRGQNVTFRCDPISEHNRLYWYRQTLGQGPEFLTYFQNEAQLEKSRLLSDRFSAERPKGSFSTLEIQRTEQGDSAMYLCASSSGTTQETQYFGPGTRLLVL.

On this clonotype itself: This may be a read error: a much more frequent sequence differs by one nucleotide. This rearrangement joins TRBV19 to TRBJ2-1; tentatively, D is TRBD2 (5 bases). Trimming stripped 6 bases from V and 7 bases from J, with 16 bases between. This CDR3 contains 14 residues. Per the germline V gene, CDR1 is LNHDA and CDR2 is SQIVND (reference sequence). The CDR3 DNA sequence: TGTGCCAGTAGGTGGCAGAGGGAATATAATGAGCAGTTCTTC. This codes for CASRWQREYNEQFF.

As regards this clonotype: This may come from a read error, since a much larger clone is one base off. The chain carries TRBV7-9 and TRBJ2-7; D possibly corresponds to TRBD1 (5 bases). The CDR3 totals 13 residues. Germline lookup yields CDR1 SEHNR and CDR2 FQNEAQ (reference sequence). The CDR3 region has the DNA TGTGTCAGCAGCTCCAGACAGATAGACGAGCAGTACTTC. It translates to CVSSSRQIDEQYF.